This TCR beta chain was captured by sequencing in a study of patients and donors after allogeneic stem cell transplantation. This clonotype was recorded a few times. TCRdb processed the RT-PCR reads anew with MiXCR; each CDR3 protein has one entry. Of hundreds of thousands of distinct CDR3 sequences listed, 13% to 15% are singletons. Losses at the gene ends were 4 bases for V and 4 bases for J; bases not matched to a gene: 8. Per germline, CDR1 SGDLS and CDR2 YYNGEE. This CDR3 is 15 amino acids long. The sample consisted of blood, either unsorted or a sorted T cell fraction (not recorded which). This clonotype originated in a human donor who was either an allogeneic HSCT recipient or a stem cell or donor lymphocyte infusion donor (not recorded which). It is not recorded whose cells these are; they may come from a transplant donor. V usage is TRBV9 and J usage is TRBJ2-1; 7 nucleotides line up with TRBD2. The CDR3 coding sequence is TGTGCCAGCAGCCCCCTAGCGGAGCCGTACAATGAGCAGTTCTTC. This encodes CASSPLAEPYNEQFF.